This T cell receptor (beta chain) stems from a study of T cells after yellow fever vaccination. Study in general: The SMART-Seq v4 Ultra Low Input method served to prepare the low-cell-number fractions. Study results and limitations: The study re-detected most primary-vaccination clones after the booster (roughly 95% CD4, roughly 85% CD8). A faster peak, day 5 versus 15, was reached by the weaker secondary response.

Germline assignment: CDR1 SGHRS and CDR2 YFSETQ. With 4 bases removed from V and 1 base from J, the gap between germline ends came to 11 bases. The CDR3 is 14 residues long. One entry per CDR3 protein results from TCRdb running MiXCR on the 5' RACE reads. Of around 590,000 distinct CDR3 sequences listed, around an eighth are singletons. About this clonotype itself: The antigen is unknown.

The V gene is TRBV5-1, the J gene TRBJ2-5; a weak D match, TRBD2 (6 bases). The TCR was taken from a man aged 25 to 45 who received the YFV17D yellow fever vaccine. The sequencing used PBMCs, collected on the day of the yellow fever booster vaccination. This chain's CDR3 is CASSPGLLQETQYF. In DNA, the CDR3 is TGCGCCAGCAGCCCGGGACTGCTCCAAGAGACCCAGTACTTC.